Listed below are T cell receptor beta chains from one sample, sequenced in a study of CD8+ T cells in alopecia areata. The method was immunoSEQ multiplex PCR; TCRdb's version includes in-frame clones alone and lacks a portion of them. Found here are over 95,000 clones, roughly two fifths of them singletons; the top ten hold approximately 1.2%. The sample consisted of CD4+ T cells sorted from blood. These receptors were collected from a human donor with alopecia areata. CDR3s include the opening cysteine and the closing phenylalanine or tryptophan.

V	J	CDR3
TRBV28	TRBJ1-1	CASRQGSTEAFF
TRBV30	TRBJ1-2	CAWSLGRGFGYTF
TRBV20-1	TRBJ2-5	CSAQRVETQYF
TRBV30	TRBJ2-7	CAWTLLAGGYEQYF
TRBV7-7	TRBJ2-4	CASSILAALAKNIQYF
TRBV7-8	TRBJ1-1	CASSLTTGNTEAFF
TRBV29-1	TRBJ2-3	CSVEDSGREVDTQYF
TRBV7-9	TRBJ2-1	CASSPNSYNEQFF
TRBV7-6	TRBJ1-1	CASSLISAENTEAFF
TRBV25-1	TRBJ2-5	CASSDPAYGQGRETQYF
TRBV7-3	TRBJ1-1	CASSLADTMNTEAFF
TRBV2	TRBJ1-6	CASSGMTEWSYNSPLHF
TRBV7-2	TRBJ1-3	CASSTRDRGRGLSGNTIYF
TRBV7-9	TRBJ2-2	CASLRGKLFF
TRBV6-6	TRBJ2-1	CASLKGGDSYNEQFF
TRBV15	TRBJ2-7	CATSRVQFPYEQYF
TRBV11-1	TRBJ2-2	CASSFGSVSGGANTGELFF
TRBV6-5	TRBJ1-1	CASSPGQGQGAFF
TRBV29-1	TRBJ1-1	CSVETGGEDFF
TRBV4-1	TRBJ2-7	CASSQDLQGAEQYF
TRBV28	TRBJ2-7	CASKVDSYEQYF
TRBV7-2	TRBJ2-7	CASSLVGGQSIPYEQYF
TRBV29-1	TRBJ2-3	CSSNRKGVSDTQYF
TRBV13	TRBJ2-1	CASSLRLEFNEQFF
TRBV9	TRBJ2-7	CASSVRGTESYEQYF
TRBV29-1	TRBJ2-3	CSVEIAGTDTQYF
TRBV29-1	TRBJ1-1	CSGIKGYGTEAFF
TRBV5-1	TRBJ2-7	CASSLGQAPYEQYF